Below, 7 T cell receptor beta chains from the same sample are listed, as sequenced in a study of shared clonotypes between healthy human individuals. CD45RO-negative, CCR7-positively selected cells formed the naive CD8 fraction, excluding terminally differentiated effector memory CD45RA+ cells. Generated by immunoSEQ multiplex PCR, the TCRdb table keeps only in-frame clones and is missing some. The data contain some 1,900,000 clones, around 96% of them singletons. The sequencing input was naive CD8+ T cells sorted from blood. The receptors come from a man aged 18-30 years in good health.

The chain has TRBV5-1 and TRBJ2-7; maybe TRBD2 (6 bases). The germline CDR1 and CDR2 sequences are SGHRS and YFSETQ. The CDR3 spans 13 residues. The germline V and J ends were trimmed by 3 bases and 6 bases, with 13 bases remaining between them. The CDR3 DNA follows: TGCGCCAGCAGCTGGGACTCCCTGGGCGAGCAGTACTTC. This codes for CASSWDSLGEQYF.

V and J are TRBV4-1 and TRBJ2-7, with D uncertain. The CDR3 contains 15 residues. The ends were cut back, 1 base at V and 3 bases at J, with 13 bases in the middle. Germline assignment: CDR1 MGHRA and CDR2 YSYEKL. CDR3 sequence: CASSQGVNVDYEQYF. The CDR3 DNA follows: TGCGCCAGCAGCCAAGGGGTGAACGTCGACTACGAGCAGTACTTC.

This clone was observed a single time. The chain joins TRBV5-6 to TRBJ2-5; 8 nucleotides line up with TRBD2. V shed 1 base, J shed 4 bases, and the junction held 15 bases outside the gene matches. The germline CDR1 and CDR2 sequences are SGHDT and YYEEEE. The CDR3 is made up of 18 amino acids. CDR3 sequence: CASSLIWREVHLGETQYF. CDR3 in DNA: TGTGCCAGCAGCTTGATATGGCGGGAGGTTCATTTGGGAGAGACCCAGTACTTC.

J is TRBJ2-2 and V is TRBV4-3, with D maybe TRBD2 (7 bases). This CDR3 is built from 16 residues. In germline, CDR1 is LGHNA, CDR2 YSLEER. V lost 0 bases to trimming and J lost 3 bases, with 11 bases between them. The CDR3 DNA sequence: TGCGCCAGCAGCCAAGATGGGGGGGGCGACACCGGGGAGCTGTTTTTT. This encodes CASSQDGGGDTGELFF.

This chain uses TRBV7-9 with TRBJ2-2; 7 nucleotides line up with TRBD2. The trim removed 5 bases at V and 6 bases at J, leaving 12 bases unmatched. CDR3 length: 16 amino acids. In germline, CDR1 is SEHNR, CDR2 FQNEAQ (reference sequence). CDR3 coding DNA: TGTGCCAGCAGCCCCCTCCGGGGGGAGGAATCCGGGGAGCTGTTTTTT. Translation gives CASSPLRGEESGELFF. The variable domain in full, completed from reference TRBV7-9 and TRBJ2-2, reads DTGVSQNPRHKITKRGQNVTFRCDPISEHNRLYWYRQTLGQGPEFLTYFQNEAQLEKSRLLSDRFSAERPKGSFSTLEIQRTEQGDSAMYLCASSPLRGEESGELFFGEGSRLTVL.

The CDR3 sequence: CASSDQESSYEQYF. In DNA form, the CDR3 reads TGTGCCAGCAGTGACCAGGAAAGCTCCTACGAGCAGTACTTC. V is TRBV6-1 and J is TRBJ2-7; D is unclear. This CDR3 region has 14 residues. Trimming stripped 3 bases from V and 0 bases from J, with 9 bases between. The germline gives CDR1 MNHNS, CDR2 SASEGT.

This sequence joins TRBV5-1 and TRBJ1-1; TRBD1 is a possible D gene (6 bases). There are 13 residues in the CDR3. Germline V gene sequence: CDR1 SGHRS, CDR2 YFSETQ. The germline V and J ends were trimmed by 7 bases and 6 bases, with 16 bases remaining between them. The CDR3 here is CASFDNGQPEAFF. CDR3 DNA: TGCGCCAGCTTTGATAATGGACAGCCTGAAGCTTTCTTT.